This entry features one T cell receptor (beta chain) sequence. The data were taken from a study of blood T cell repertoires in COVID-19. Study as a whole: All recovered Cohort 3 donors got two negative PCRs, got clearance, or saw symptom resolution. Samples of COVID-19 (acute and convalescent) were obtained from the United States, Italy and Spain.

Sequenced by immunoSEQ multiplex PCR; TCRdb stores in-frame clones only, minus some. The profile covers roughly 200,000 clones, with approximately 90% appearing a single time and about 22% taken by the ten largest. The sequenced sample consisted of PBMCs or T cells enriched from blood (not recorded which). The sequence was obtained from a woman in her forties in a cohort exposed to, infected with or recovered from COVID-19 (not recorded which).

Written as DNA, the CDR3 is TGTGCCAGCAGCATCTCAGGGGTAGCGGAGACCCAGTACTTC. Translated, it gives CASSISGVAETQYF. This chain uses TRBV9 with TRBJ2-5; D possibly corresponds to TRBD1 (6 bases). Germline V lookup: CDR1 SGDLS, CDR2 YYNGEE. V was pared by 4 bases and J by 5 bases, with 15 bases between. The CDR3 spans 14 residues.